The rows below give T cell receptor beta chains drawn from one sample of a study of cytomegalovirus exposure and HLA in healthy donors. Generated by immunoSEQ multiplex PCR, the TCRdb table keeps only in-frame clones and is missing some. In the table there are 150,000 to 200,000 clones, roughly 77% of which are singletons. Sequencing was carried out using PBMCs. These receptors originate from a woman between 45 and 60 years old in good health and CMV-seropositive. The CDR3 runs from the conserved cysteine through the conserved F or W. D genes are given only for firm matches.

v_gene	d_gene	j_gene	len	CDR3aa
TRBV7-9	NA	TRBJ1-4	15	CASTMVQGRGEKLFF
TRBV18	NA	TRBJ1-6	16	CASSPPSQGLASPLHF
TRBV7-9	TRBD1	TRBJ1-1	13	CASSRDRDTEAFF
TRBV5-1	TRBD2	TRBJ2-5	15	CASSLLAGGQETQYF
TRBV14	TRBD1	TRBJ1-5	15	CASSPRTGGGQPQHF
TRBV14	TRBD1	TRBJ1-6	16	CASSQDPGGYNSPLHF
TRBV28	TRBD1	TRBJ1-2	15	CASSLSGQGVNGYTF
TRBV19	NA	TRBJ2-7	15	CASSIGQSSSYEQYF
TRBV27	NA	TRBJ1-1	14	CASSLGQQNTEAFF
TRBV11-3	NA	TRBJ2-4	13	CASSLDEGNIQYF
TRBV7-9	TRBD2	TRBJ2-1	15	CASRWGGRASNEQFF
TRBV7-2	NA	TRBJ1-3	16	CASSLGRGGSGNTIYF
TRBV7-2	NA	TRBJ1-5	13	CASSLADWGAQHF
TRBV6-5	NA	TRBJ2-7	16	CASSSPIRAGKNEQYF
TRBV30	TRBD1	TRBJ2-5	12	CAWTTGVATQYF
TRBV21-1	NA	TRBJ1-3	20	CASSKAGSGTGRGTGNTIYF
TRBV2	NA	TRBJ1-1	13	CASSAYSAIAAFF
TRBV20-1	NA	TRBJ1-1	11	CSSTGNTEAFF
TRBV19	TRBD1	TRBJ2-7	18	CASSQMGGRTGGFYEQYF
TRBV4-3	NA	TRBJ2-7	16	CASSQESRARSYEQYF
TRBV7-2	NA	TRBJ2-2	16	CASSLSSGVNTGELFF
TRBV9	TRBD1	TRBJ1-1	14	CASTKGQRNTEAFF
TRBV6-6	TRBD1	TRBJ1-4	16	CATKPAQGAFNEKLFF
TRBV6-5	NA	TRBJ1-1	12	CASTSRRGEAFF
TRBV7-2	NA	TRBJ2-1	16	CASSLGERRGGNEQFF
TRBV25-1	TRBD2	TRBJ2-7	13	CASGLANSYEQYF
TRBV7-3	NA	TRBJ2-3	17	CASSLTADRGLRDTQYF
TRBV7-9	NA	TRBJ2-7	15	CASSRKTGSSYEQYF
TRBV29-1	NA	TRBJ2-1	13	CSVQQGSYNEQFF